Below are 8 T cell receptor beta chains sequenced from a single sample in a study of blood T cell repertoires in COVID-19. Only in-frame clones appear in the TCRdb table, and some are missing; sequencing was by immunoSEQ multiplex PCR. This table holds around 480,000 clones, approximately 90% found once. Sample: PBMCs or T cells enriched from blood (not recorded which). These receptors were obtained from a woman under 30 who had recovered from COVID-19.

Only a few counts were recorded for this clone. The rearrangement links TRBV12-3 or TRBV12-4 to TRBJ1-1; unclear D gene. The CDR3 consists of 13 residues. The germline V and J ends were trimmed by 5 bases and 3 bases, with 10 bases remaining between them. The CDR3: CASSKGRDTEAFF. Written as DNA, the CDR3 is TGTGCCAGCAGTAAAGGGAGGGACACTGAAGCTTTCTTT.

The gene calls are TRBV6-5 and TRBJ1-1; D perhaps matches TRBD1 (6 bases). Germline V gene data show CDR1 as MNHEY and CDR2 as SVGAGI. Deletions cut 5 bases from V and 7 bases from J, with 14 bases between. The CDR3 is 13 amino acids. The CDR3 DNA follows: TGTGCCAGCAGTCCGGACAGCGCACGTGAAGCTTTCTTT. As protein: CASSPDSAREAFF.

The chain is built from TRBV4-1 and TRBJ2-5; TRBD2 aligns across 15 bases. Germline trimming cut 4 bases from V and 2 bases from J; bases unmatched to any gene: 14. Germline V gives CDR1 MGHRA, CDR2 YSYEKL. This CDR3 has 20 amino acids. The CDR3 region has the DNA TGCGCCAGCAGCCGATTCGGACTAGCGGGGGGGCGGCTTTGGCAAGAGACCCAGTACTTC. Translated: CASSRFGLAGGRLWQETQYF.

This clone was seen a handful of times. The rearrangement links TRBV7-9 to TRBJ2-6; 12 bases line up with TRBD1. The junction had 6 bases not matched to a gene; V was cut back by 5 bases and J by 4 bases. The CDR3 consists of 17 residues. Germline CDR1 and CDR2: SEHNR and FQNEAQ (reference sequence). The CDR3 DNA reads as TGTGCCAGCAGCCGGGGACAGGGGGCAGCAGGGGCCAACGTCCTGACTTTC. Translated, it gives CASSRGQGAAGANVLTF.

The rearrangement joins TRBV14 to TRBJ2-6; D might be TRBD2 (6 bases). CDR3 length equals 16 residues. Trimming cost V 4 bases and J 2 bases, with 12 bases left between them. Germline CDR1 and CDR2: SGHDN and FVKESK. For the CDR3, the DNA is TGTGCCAGCAGCCGTTTGGCGGGAACTGGGGCCAACGTCCTGACTTTC. It is translated as CASSRLAGTGANVLTF. The variable domain in full, with the rest retrieved from reference TRBV14 and TRBJ2-6, is EAGVTQFPSHSVIEKGQTVTLRCDPISGHDNLYWYRRVMGKEIKFLLHFVKESKQDESGMPNNRFLAERTGGTYSTLKVQPAELEDSGVYFCASSRLAGTGANVLTFGAGSRLTVL.

This chain joins TRBV28 and TRBJ1-2; 11 positions match TRBD1. The CDR3 loop spans 19 amino acids. With 3 bases clipped from V and 0 bases from J, the junction kept 12 bases outside the gene matches. Germline V CDR1 and CDR2: MDHEN, SYDVKM. The CDR3 is CASSFVDRGPTVSNYGYTF. The CDR3 region has the DNA TGTGCCAGCAGTTTCGTGGACAGGGGGCCGACCGTTTCTAACTATGGCTACACCTTC.

The chain couples TRBV7-7 to TRBJ1-1; unclear D gene. Looked up from germline, CDR1 is SSHAT and CDR2 is FNYEAQ (reference sequence). The V end lost 5 bases, the J end lost 0 bases, and 7 bases lay between the germline ends. This CDR3 contains 13 residues. DNA for the CDR3: TGTGCCAGCAGCCCCACAATGAACACTGAAGCTTTCTTT. This translates into CASSPTMNTEAFF.

The V and J genes are TRBV5-1 and TRBJ1-6; 7 nucleotides match TRBD1. The CDR3 has 13 amino acids. The V gene's germline CDR1 is SGHRS and CDR2 YFSETQ. With 1 base clipped from V and 10 bases from J, the junction kept 2 bases outside the gene matches. CDR3 in DNA: TGCGCCAGCAGCTTGCCAGGGGGGTCACCCCTCCACTTT. Residues: CASSLPGGSPLHF.